This is a list of T cell receptor beta chains from one sample in a study of cytomegalovirus exposure and HLA in healthy donors. Libraries were prepared by immunoSEQ multiplex PCR; TCRdb keeps only in-frame clonotypes and omits some of them. The sample records some 170,000 clones, roughly 80% being singletons. The sample consisted of PBMCs. The receptors stem from a girl under 18 in good health and CMV-seropositive. Both conserved end residues are part of each CDR3. The order of the fields is CDR3 DNA, CDR3 protein, clone size, J gene, D gene, V gene. The D gene is left open where the match is weak. Size is stated for part of the rows, as once, few or many counts, or as a class when the clone is expanded.

CDR3nt: TGTGCCAGTAGTACCCCCGACAGGGCGGGCGAGCAGTACTTC; CDR3aa: CASSTPDRAGEQYF; abundance: NA; j_gene: TRBJ2-7; d_gene: TRBD1; v_gene: TRBV19
CDR3nt: TGTGCCAGCAGTTTCCCCGGGACAGGACACCCACAGCCCCAGCATTTT; CDR3aa: CASSFPGTGHPQPQHF; abundance: NA; j_gene: TRBJ1-5; d_gene: TRBD1; v_gene: TRBV28
CDR3nt: TGTGCCAGCTCACCATCCGCGGGAGGCTACACCGGGGAGCTGTTTTTT; CDR3aa: CASSPSAGGYTGELFF; abundance: NA; j_gene: TRBJ2-2; d_gene: TRBD2; v_gene: TRBV18
CDR3nt: TGTGCCAGCTCACGACAGGGGGCTGATGAGCAGTTCTTC; CDR3aa: CASSRQGADEQFF; abundance: NA; j_gene: TRBJ2-1; d_gene: TRBD1; v_gene: TRBV18
CDR3nt: TGTGCCAGCAGTTACCGGGACTACGAGCAGTACTTC; CDR3aa: CASSYRDYEQYF; abundance: NA; j_gene: TRBJ2-7; d_gene: NA; v_gene: TRBV6-5
CDR3nt: TGCGCCAGCAGCCCAGGGGATAGATACCACACTGAAGCTTTCTTT; CDR3aa: CASSPGDRYHTEAFF; abundance: NA; j_gene: TRBJ1-1; d_gene: NA; v_gene: TRBV4-3
CDR3nt: TGTGCCAGCAGCTTTTCAAGGACGGGGATGGAGCAGTACTTC; CDR3aa: CASSFSRTGMEQYF; abundance: NA; j_gene: TRBJ2-7; d_gene: NA; v_gene: TRBV5-5
CDR3nt: TGTGCCAGCAGTACGGACAGGGGTTTAGAAAAACTGTTTTTT; CDR3aa: CASSTDRGLEKLFF; abundance: NA; j_gene: TRBJ1-4; d_gene: TRBD1; v_gene: TRBV6-1
CDR3nt: TGCGCCAGCAGCTTCGGGGAACTGAACACTGAAGCTTTCTTT; CDR3aa: CASSFGELNTEAFF; abundance: NA; j_gene: TRBJ1-1; d_gene: NA; v_gene: TRBV5-1
CDR3nt: TGTGCCAGCAGCCCCAGGGGCTCGAACACTGAAGCTTTCTTT; CDR3aa: CASSPRGSNTEAFF; abundance: few; j_gene: TRBJ1-1; d_gene: NA; v_gene: TRBV25-1
CDR3nt: NA; CDR3aa: CASSFGQGYEQYF; abundance: NA; j_gene: TRBJ2-7; d_gene: NA; v_gene: TRBV19
CDR3nt: TGTGCCAGCAGCTTAGAGTTCAGGGCCCAGCCCCAGCATTTT; CDR3aa: CASSLEFRAQPQHF; abundance: few; j_gene: TRBJ1-5; d_gene: NA; v_gene: TRBV7-8
CDR3nt: TGCGCCAGCAGCGAACAGGGCCTTAGCAATCAGCCCCAGCATTTT; CDR3aa: CASSEQGLSNQPQHF; abundance: NA; j_gene: TRBJ1-5; d_gene: NA; v_gene: TRBV5-1
CDR3nt: TGCGCCACCCGGACAGGGGGTGAAAAAACCTACGAGCAGTACTTC; CDR3aa: CATRTGGEKTYEQYF; abundance: NA; j_gene: TRBJ2-7; d_gene: TRBD1; v_gene: TRBV5-1
CDR3nt: TGTGCCAGCAGCTTAGGAGGGACAGGGGGCGGTGAGCAGTTCTTC; CDR3aa: CASSLGGTGGGEQFF; abundance: NA; j_gene: TRBJ2-1; d_gene: TRBD1; v_gene: TRBV11-2
CDR3nt: TGTGCCTGGAGTGTGGCCGGGAGAGGAGATACGCAGTATTTT; CDR3aa: CAWSVAGRGDTQYF; abundance: few; j_gene: TRBJ2-3; d_gene: NA; v_gene: TRBV30
CDR3nt: TGTGCCAGCAGACAGGGCAACTATGGCTACACCTTC; CDR3aa: CASRQGNYGYTF; abundance: NA; j_gene: TRBJ1-2; d_gene: NA; v_gene: TRBV7-9
CDR3nt: TGTGCCTGGAGGCCCAGCCCTAGACAGGGGGAAAAGCCCGAGCAGTACTTC; CDR3aa: CAWRPSPRQGEKPEQYF; abundance: few; j_gene: TRBJ2-7; d_gene: TRBD1; v_gene: TRBV30
CDR3nt: TGCGCCAGCAGCCAACAGACAGGGATGAACACTGAAGCTTTCTTT; CDR3aa: CASSQQTGMNTEAFF; abundance: NA; j_gene: TRBJ1-1; d_gene: TRBD1; v_gene: TRBV4-3
CDR3nt: TGTGCCAGCTCACCCGGGATTACTAACTATGGCTACACCTTC; CDR3aa: CASSPGITNYGYTF; abundance: NA; j_gene: TRBJ1-2; d_gene: NA; v_gene: TRBV18
CDR3nt: TGTGCCAGCTCACGGCTAGCGGGAGCGGATGAGCAGTTCTTC; CDR3aa: CASSRLAGADEQFF; abundance: NA; j_gene: TRBJ2-1; d_gene: TRBD2; v_gene: TRBV18
CDR3nt: TGTGCCAGCAGTAGACTCTATAGCGGGAGTCGGGGCGAGCAGTACTTC; CDR3aa: CASSRLYSGSRGEQYF; abundance: NA; j_gene: TRBJ2-7; d_gene: TRBD2; v_gene: TRBV28
CDR3nt: TGTGCCAGCAGCCGGCAGGTATATGGAAACACCATATATTTT; CDR3aa: CASSRQVYGNTIYF; abundance: few; j_gene: TRBJ1-3; d_gene: NA; v_gene: TRBV11-2
CDR3nt: TGTGCCAGCAGGTCGTTAGGGGACTATGGCTACACCTTC; CDR3aa: CASRSLGDYGYTF; abundance: NA; j_gene: TRBJ1-2; d_gene: NA; v_gene: TRBV2
CDR3nt: TGTGCCAGCAGTTCAAGACTAGCGGGAAGGCACAATGAGCAGTTCTTC; CDR3aa: CASSSRLAGRHNEQFF; abundance: once; j_gene: TRBJ2-1; d_gene: TRBD2; v_gene: TRBV27
CDR3nt: TGCGCCAGCAGCCAAGATTTCTACGGGGGACTTTATGGCTACACCTTC; CDR3aa: CASSQDFYGGLYGYTF; abundance: NA; j_gene: TRBJ1-2; d_gene: NA; v_gene: TRBV4-3
CDR3nt: TGTGCCAGCAGGGTGGGGACAGGCACAGATACGCAGTATTTT; CDR3aa: CASRVGTGTDTQYF; abundance: NA; j_gene: TRBJ2-3; d_gene: TRBD1; v_gene: TRBV2
CDR3nt: TGTGCCAGCAGCCCGGACAGAAACTATGGCTACACCTTC; CDR3aa: CASSPDRNYGYTF; abundance: NA; j_gene: TRBJ1-2; d_gene: NA; v_gene: TRBV5-4
CDR3nt: TGTGCCAGTAGTCCGGCGGGACAGGGCTACATTCAGTACTTC; CDR3aa: CASSPAGQGYIQYF; abundance: NA; j_gene: TRBJ2-4; d_gene: TRBD1; v_gene: TRBV19
CDR3nt: TGTGCCAGCGAGGGACAGGGAACGTCTGGCTACACCTTC; CDR3aa: CASEGQGTSGYTF; abundance: once; j_gene: TRBJ1-2; d_gene: TRBD1; v_gene: TRBV6-5
CDR3nt: TGTGCCAGCAGCTTAGGCAGGGTAGCATCACCCCTCCACTTT; CDR3aa: CASSLGRVASPLHF; abundance: NA; j_gene: TRBJ1-6; d_gene: NA; v_gene: TRBV11-2
CDR3nt: TGTGCCTGGAGTGAACAGCTGAACACTGAAGCTTTCTTT; CDR3aa: CAWSEQLNTEAFF; abundance: NA; j_gene: TRBJ1-1; d_gene: NA; v_gene: TRBV30
CDR3nt: TGTGCCAGCAGCTTGTATAACGGACACGAGCTCAATCAGCCCCAGCATTTT; CDR3aa: CASSLYNGHELNQPQHF; abundance: NA; j_gene: TRBJ1-5; d_gene: NA; v_gene: TRBV7-8
CDR3nt: TGTGCCAGCAGTTTACTAGCGGGAGCAGAGGGCGGAGAGACCCAGTACTTC; CDR3aa: CASSLLAGAEGGETQYF; abundance: NA; j_gene: TRBJ2-5; d_gene: TRBD2; v_gene: TRBV28
CDR3nt: TGTGCCAGCAGTGGACAGGGTAATTCAGATACGCAGTATTTT; CDR3aa: CASSGQGNSDTQYF; abundance: NA; j_gene: TRBJ2-3; d_gene: TRBD1; v_gene: TRBV2
CDR3nt: TGCAGTGCTTACAGCTCCTACGAGCAGTACTTC; CDR3aa: CSAYSSYEQYF; abundance: once; j_gene: TRBJ2-7; d_gene: NA; v_gene: TRBV20-1
CDR3nt: TGCGCCAGCAGCTTCGGCCTCGGACAGAGCTCCTACAATGAGCAGTTCTTC; CDR3aa: CASSFGLGQSSYNEQFF; abundance: NA; j_gene: TRBJ2-1; d_gene: NA; v_gene: TRBV5-1
CDR3nt: TGTGCCAGCGGGCTACTGGAGACCCAGTACTTC; CDR3aa: CASGLLETQYF; abundance: NA; j_gene: TRBJ2-5; d_gene: NA; v_gene: TRBV27
CDR3nt: TGTGCCAGCAGTTTATTTTTGACAGGGGACACCGGGGAGCTGTTTTTT; CDR3aa: CASSLFLTGDTGELFF; abundance: NA; j_gene: TRBJ2-2; d_gene: TRBD1; v_gene: TRBV28
CDR3nt: TGTGCCAGCAGTAGAGGAACGAGCGGGGGGGCCCAAGAGACCCAGTACTTC; CDR3aa: CASSRGTSGGAQETQYF; abundance: NA; j_gene: TRBJ2-5; d_gene: TRBD2; v_gene: TRBV2
CDR3nt: TGTGCCAGCAGTCGGACCCGGGACACAATGTACTACGAGCAGTACTTC; CDR3aa: CASSRTRDTMYYEQYF; abundance: NA; j_gene: TRBJ2-7; d_gene: NA; v_gene: TRBV28
CDR3nt: TGTGCTAGCGGACAGGGAGAGGCAGATACGCAGTATTTT; CDR3aa: CASGQGEADTQYF; abundance: NA; j_gene: TRBJ2-3; d_gene: TRBD1; v_gene: TRBV7-7
CDR3nt: TGTGCCTGGAGTGTAGGCGGCGGCAGCACAGATACGCAGTATTTT; CDR3aa: CAWSVGGGSTDTQYF; abundance: NA; j_gene: TRBJ2-3; d_gene: NA; v_gene: TRBV30
CDR3nt: TGTGCCAGCAGTTACCGGGACAGGGGCACCGGGGAGCTGTTTTTT; CDR3aa: CASSYRDRGTGELFF; abundance: NA; j_gene: TRBJ2-2; d_gene: TRBD1; v_gene: TRBV2
CDR3nt: TGTGCCAGCAGTTTGCCGGAGAATCAGCCCCAGCATTTT; CDR3aa: CASSLPENQPQHF; abundance: NA; j_gene: TRBJ1-5; d_gene: NA; v_gene: TRBV28
CDR3nt: TGTGCCAGCAGTTTATACGCCGGCTCTGGAAACACCATATATTTT; CDR3aa: CASSLYAGSGNTIYF; abundance: NA; j_gene: TRBJ1-3; d_gene: NA; v_gene: TRBV27
CDR3nt: TGTGCCAGCAGCTTAGATGGACTCTCTGAGAGGAACTATGGCTACACCTTC; CDR3aa: CASSLDGLSERNYGYTF; abundance: few; j_gene: TRBJ1-2; d_gene: NA; v_gene: TRBV7-2
CDR3nt: TGTGCCAGCAGCCCCGGGACTAGCCTTACCTACGAGCAGTACTTC; CDR3aa: CASSPGTSLTYEQYF; abundance: NA; j_gene: TRBJ2-7; d_gene: TRBD2; v_gene: TRBV9